These T cell receptor beta chains were read from a single sample in a study of cytomegalovirus exposure and HLA in healthy donors. Repertoires were generated with immunoSEQ multiplex PCR, while TCRdb's copy carries only in-frame clones and drops some. The repertoire holds under 55,000 clones, with approximately 72% as singletons. The sequenced material came from PBMCs. The receptors shown here come from a woman aged 25 to 39 in good health and CMV-seronegative. Each CDR3 is given without its conserved first and last residue.

j_gene: TRBJ2-7; v_gene: TRBV15; CDR3aa: ATSTPGLAGGRYEQY
j_gene: TRBJ1-1; v_gene: TRBV29-1; CDR3aa: SVAGLMNTEAF
j_gene: TRBJ2-7; v_gene: TRBV27; CDR3aa: ASSSGGILPIEQY
j_gene: TRBJ2-1; v_gene: TRBV7-8; CDR3aa: ASSLGDVGGEQF
j_gene: TRBJ2-1; v_gene: TRBV5-6; CDR3aa: ASSLVGGTYNEQF
j_gene: TRBJ2-7; v_gene: TRBV7-9; CDR3aa: ASSSTGDEQY
j_gene: TRBJ1-5; v_gene: TRBV5-8; CDR3aa: ASSLRGSGQPQH
j_gene: TRBJ1-3; v_gene: TRBV5-4; CDR3aa: ASSYGTHSGNTIY
j_gene: TRBJ2-7; v_gene: TRBV2; CDR3aa: ASSLDRALYEQY
j_gene: TRBJ1-5; v_gene: TRBV2; CDR3aa: ASRAGEGNQPQH
j_gene: TRBJ1-2; v_gene: TRBV2; CDR3aa: ASALRDRVIRGYT
j_gene: TRBJ1-1; v_gene: TRBV10-3; CDR3aa: AISESGGSEAF
j_gene: TRBJ1-2; v_gene: TRBV30; CDR3aa: AWSKGANYGYT
j_gene: TRBJ2-7; v_gene: TRBV30; CDR3aa: AWHLAGTYEQY
j_gene: TRBJ1-5; v_gene: TRBV7-8; CDR3aa: ASSLERPQPQH
j_gene: TRBJ2-3; v_gene: TRBV7-8; CDR3aa: ASSFRGGPDTQY
j_gene: TRBJ1-2; v_gene: TRBV5-1; CDR3aa: ASSLDRDYGYT
j_gene: TRBJ2-3; v_gene: TRBV4-2; CDR3aa: ASSQDASPTQY
j_gene: TRBJ2-1; v_gene: TRBV7-7; CDR3aa: ASSLSSDRVHSYNEQF
j_gene: TRBJ2-3; v_gene: TRBV30; CDR3aa: AWSTVTPGGTDTQY
j_gene: TRBJ1-6; v_gene: TRBV6-5; CDR3aa: ASTQGRDSPLH
j_gene: TRBJ2-7; v_gene: TRBV10-1; CDR3aa: ASSRPSSSSGPYEQY
j_gene: TRBJ1-1; v_gene: TRBV19; CDR3aa: ASTREGTEAF
j_gene: TRBJ2-7; v_gene: TRBV29-1; CDR3aa: SVRQGGGNLGEQY
j_gene: TRBJ1-5; v_gene: TRBV13; CDR3aa: ASSYTGKGGNQPQH
j_gene: TRBJ2-6; v_gene: TRBV7-9; CDR3aa: ASSQRSGANVLT
j_gene: TRBJ2-3; v_gene: TRBV6-1; CDR3aa: ASEGGTTDTQY
j_gene: TRBJ2-5; v_gene: TRBV25-1; CDR3aa: ASSEAGYRQETQY
j_gene: TRBJ2-1; v_gene: TRBV11-3; CDR3aa: ASSRQGPSYNEQF
j_gene: TRBJ1-5; v_gene: TRBV7-8; CDR3aa: ASSFLGVQPQH
j_gene: TRBJ2-3; v_gene: TRBV29-1; CDR3aa: RLTRESTDTQY
j_gene: TRBJ2-1; v_gene: TRBV5-1; CDR3aa: AVKGGQGDNEQF
j_gene: TRBJ1-2; v_gene: TRBV28; CDR3aa: ASSLAGRTDYGYT
j_gene: TRBJ2-7; v_gene: TRBV7-2; CDR3aa: ASPGQFYEQY
j_gene: TRBJ2-3; v_gene: TRBV30; CDR3aa: AWTRPVATDTQY
j_gene: TRBJ2-1; v_gene: TRBV30; CDR3aa: AWSPRDLLL
j_gene: TRBJ2-5; v_gene: TRBV28; CDR3aa: ASSLPGNQETQY
j_gene: TRBJ2-2; v_gene: TRBV4-1; CDR3aa: ASSQGPISPRPNTGELF
j_gene: TRBJ1-2; v_gene: TRBV6-4; CDR3aa: ASSETGATPGYT
j_gene: TRBJ2-7; v_gene: TRBV6-5; CDR3aa: ASGDRGSYEQY
j_gene: TRBJ1-1; v_gene: TRBV19; CDR3aa: ASSMDGGLNTEAF
j_gene: TRBJ2-5; v_gene: TRBV5-1; CDR3aa: ASKEVSGQETQY
j_gene: TRBJ2-1; v_gene: TRBV6-1; CDR3aa: ASSVTSGRVVNEQF
j_gene: TRBJ1-4; v_gene: TRBV9; CDR3aa: ASSVDSHHEKLF
j_gene: TRBJ1-5; v_gene: TRBV30; CDR3aa: AWRRTLDSAQH
j_gene: TRBJ2-5; v_gene: TRBV2; CDR3aa: ASSGLQETQY
j_gene: TRBJ2-7; v_gene: TRBV2; CDR3aa: ASSESSGTSGFSEQY
j_gene: TRBJ2-6; v_gene: TRBV5-1; CDR3aa: ASSLWARSGANVLT
j_gene: TRBJ1-6; v_gene: TRBV19; CDR3aa: ASSIGRGNSPLH
j_gene: TRBJ2-7; v_gene: TRBV29-1; CDR3aa: SATRQGILEQY